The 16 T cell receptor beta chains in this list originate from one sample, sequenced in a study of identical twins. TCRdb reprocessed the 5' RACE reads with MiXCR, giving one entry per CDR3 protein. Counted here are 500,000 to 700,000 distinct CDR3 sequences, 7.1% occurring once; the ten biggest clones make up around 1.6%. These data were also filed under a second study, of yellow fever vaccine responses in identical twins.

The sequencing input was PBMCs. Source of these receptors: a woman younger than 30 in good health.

The CDR3 DNA follows: TGTGCCAGCTGGGTTTCGGGTAATTCACCCCTCCACTTT. Translation gives CASWVSGNSPLHF. J is TRBJ1-6 and V is TRBV7-2; D is unresolved. Trimming removed 8 bases from V and 6 bases from J, with 11 bases in between. This CDR3 is 13 amino acids long. Per the germline V gene, CDR1 is SGHTA and CDR2 is FQGNSA.

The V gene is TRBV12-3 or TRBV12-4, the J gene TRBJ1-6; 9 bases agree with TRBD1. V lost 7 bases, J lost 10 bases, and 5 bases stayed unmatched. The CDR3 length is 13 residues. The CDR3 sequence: CASTGTGYSPLHF. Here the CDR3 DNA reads TGTGCCAGCACCGGGACAGGGTACTCACCCCTCCACTTT.

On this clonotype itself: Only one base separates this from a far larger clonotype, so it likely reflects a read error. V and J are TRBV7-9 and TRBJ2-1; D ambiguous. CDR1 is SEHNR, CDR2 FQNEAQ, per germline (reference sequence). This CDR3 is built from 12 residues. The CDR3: CAGSSQGNEQFF. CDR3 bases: TGTGCCGGCAGCTCCCAAGGCAATGAGCAGTTCTTC.

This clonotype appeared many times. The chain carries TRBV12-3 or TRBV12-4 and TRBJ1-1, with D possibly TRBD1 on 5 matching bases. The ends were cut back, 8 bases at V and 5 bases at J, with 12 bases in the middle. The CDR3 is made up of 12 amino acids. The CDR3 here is CASCVGPTEAFF. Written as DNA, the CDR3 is TGTGCCAGCTGTGTGGGGCCAACTGAAGCTTTCTTT.

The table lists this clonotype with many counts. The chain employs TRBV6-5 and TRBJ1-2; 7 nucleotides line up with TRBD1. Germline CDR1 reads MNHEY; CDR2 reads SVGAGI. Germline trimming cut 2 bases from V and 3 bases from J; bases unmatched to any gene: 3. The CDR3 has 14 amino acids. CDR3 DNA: TGTGCCAGCAGTTACGGCGACAGGGACTATGGCTACACCTTC. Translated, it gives CASSYGDRDYGYTF.

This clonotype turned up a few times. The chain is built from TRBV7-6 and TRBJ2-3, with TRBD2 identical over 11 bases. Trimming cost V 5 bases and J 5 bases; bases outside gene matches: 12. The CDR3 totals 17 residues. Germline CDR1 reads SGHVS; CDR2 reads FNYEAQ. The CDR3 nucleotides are TGTGCCAGCAGCCCTTTCGTAGCGGGGGGGCCCGGAGATACGCAGTATTTT. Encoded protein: CASSPFVAGGPGDTQYF.

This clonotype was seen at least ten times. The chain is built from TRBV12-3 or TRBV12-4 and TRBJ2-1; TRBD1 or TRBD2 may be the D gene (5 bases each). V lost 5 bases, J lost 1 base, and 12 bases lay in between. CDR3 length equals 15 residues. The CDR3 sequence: CASSGTVASYNEQFF. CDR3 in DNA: TGTGCCAGCAGTGGGACCGTAGCTTCCTACAATGAGCAGTTCTTC.

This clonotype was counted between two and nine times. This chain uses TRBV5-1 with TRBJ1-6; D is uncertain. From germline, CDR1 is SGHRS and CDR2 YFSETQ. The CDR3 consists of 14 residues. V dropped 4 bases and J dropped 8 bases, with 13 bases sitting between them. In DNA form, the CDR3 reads TGCGCCAGCAGCCTGTCGCTAGGCGATTCACCCCTCCACTTT. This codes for CASSLSLGDSPLHF.

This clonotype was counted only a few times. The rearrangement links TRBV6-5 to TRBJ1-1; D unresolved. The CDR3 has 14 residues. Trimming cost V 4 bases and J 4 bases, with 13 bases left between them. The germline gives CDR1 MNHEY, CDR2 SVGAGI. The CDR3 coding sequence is TGTGCCAGCAGTTTTAAAGAGATAGGCACTGAAGCTTTCTTT. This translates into CASSFKEIGTEAFF.

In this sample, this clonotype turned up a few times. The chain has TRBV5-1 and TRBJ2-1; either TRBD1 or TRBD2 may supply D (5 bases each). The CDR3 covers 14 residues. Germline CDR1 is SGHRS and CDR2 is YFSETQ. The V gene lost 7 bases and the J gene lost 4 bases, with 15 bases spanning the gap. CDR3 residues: CASPRDRCYNEQFF. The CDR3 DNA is TGCGCCAGCCCCCGGGACCGATGTTACAATGAGCAGTTCTTC.

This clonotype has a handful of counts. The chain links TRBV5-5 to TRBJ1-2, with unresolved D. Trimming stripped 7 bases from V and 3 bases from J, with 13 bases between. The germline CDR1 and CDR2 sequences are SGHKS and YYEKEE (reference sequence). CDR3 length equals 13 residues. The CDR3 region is CASSVSFDYGYTF. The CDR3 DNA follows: TGTGCCAGCTCGGTTTCGTTTGACTATGGCTACACCTTC.

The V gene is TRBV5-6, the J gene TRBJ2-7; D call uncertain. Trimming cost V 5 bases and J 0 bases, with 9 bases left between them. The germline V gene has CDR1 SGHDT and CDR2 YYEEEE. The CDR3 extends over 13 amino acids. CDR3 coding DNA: TGTGCCAGCAGACAGATGAGCTCCTACGAGCAGTACGTC. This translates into CASRQMSSYEQYV.

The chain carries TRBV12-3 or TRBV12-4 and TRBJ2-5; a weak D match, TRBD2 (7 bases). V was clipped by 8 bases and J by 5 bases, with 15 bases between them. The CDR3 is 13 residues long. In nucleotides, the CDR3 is TGTGCCAGCCGGGACACGGGGGGTGAGACCCAGTACTTC. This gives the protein CASRDTGGETQYF.

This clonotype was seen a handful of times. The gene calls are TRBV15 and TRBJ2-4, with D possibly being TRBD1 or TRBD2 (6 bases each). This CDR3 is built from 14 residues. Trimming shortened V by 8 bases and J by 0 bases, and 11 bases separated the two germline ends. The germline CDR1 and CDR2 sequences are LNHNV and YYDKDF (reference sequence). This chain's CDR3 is CATEGDLAKNIQYF. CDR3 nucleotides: TGTGCCACCGAGGGGGACTTAGCCAAAAACATTCAGTACTTC.

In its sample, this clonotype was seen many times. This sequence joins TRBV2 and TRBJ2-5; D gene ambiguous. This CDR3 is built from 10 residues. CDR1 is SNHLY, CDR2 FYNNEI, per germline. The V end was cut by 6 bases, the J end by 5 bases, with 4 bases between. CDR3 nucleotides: TGTGCCAGCAGGGTGGAGACCCAGTACTTC. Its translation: CASRVETQYF.

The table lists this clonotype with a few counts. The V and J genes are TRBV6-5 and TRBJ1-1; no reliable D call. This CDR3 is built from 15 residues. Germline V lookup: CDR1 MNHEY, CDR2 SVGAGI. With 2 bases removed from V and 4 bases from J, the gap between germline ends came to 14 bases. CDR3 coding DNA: TGTGCCAGCAGTTACCCGGGGAGGGCGGGCACTGAAGCTTTCTTT. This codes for CASSYPGRAGTEAFF.